Each of the 27 T cell receptor beta chains below was sequenced from the same sample in a study of cytomegalovirus exposure and HLA in healthy donors. The PCR was carried out with 60 Vbeta primers and 13 Jbeta primers. This table comes from immunoSEQ multiplex PCR, and its TCRdb copy is limited to in-frame clones, with some not included. The data contain roughly 120,000 clones, 70% to 80% of them singletons. Sequenced sample: PBMCs. All receptors derive from a woman in her forties or fifties in good health and CMV-seropositive.

The chain couples TRBV5-1 to TRBJ2-5; 11 bases are a match to TRBD2. The trim removed 4 bases at V and 4 bases at J, leaving 3 bases unmatched. The CDR3 totals 14 residues. In germline, CDR1 is SGHRS, CDR2 YFSETQ. For the CDR3, the DNA is TGCGCCAGCAGCCCGGGACTAGCGGCAGAGACCCAGTACTTC. This translates into CASSPGLAAETQYF. Combining the CDR3 with reference TRBV5-1 and TRBJ2-5 gives the whole variable domain KAGVTQTPRYLIKTRGQQVTLSCSPISGHRSVSWYQQTPGQGLQFLFEYFSETQRNKGNFPGRFSGRQFSNSRSEMNVSTLELGDSALYLCASSPGLAAETQYFGPGTRLLVL.

The rearrangement links TRBV10-3 to TRBJ2-7, with D maybe TRBD1 (5 bases). CDR1 is ENHRY and CDR2 is SYGVKD in the germline V gene. This CDR3 has 15 amino acids. V lost 1 base and J 4 bases, leaving 14 bases between the germline ends. CDR3 DNA sequence: TGTGCCATCAGTGAGTTGCAGGGAAGTCGGTACGAGCAGTACTTC. It encodes CAISELQGSRYEQYF.

The chain combines TRBV30 with TRBJ2-7, with TRBD1 matching over 8 bases. V lost 1 base to trimming and J lost 3 bases; unmatched junction nucleotides: 5. The CDR3 has 14 residues. CDR1 GTSNPN and CDR2 SVGIG come from the germline V gene (reference sequence). In DNA form, the CDR3 reads TGTGCCTGGAGTGCTGGGACAGGAAACTACGAGCAGTACTTC. As protein: CAWSAGTGNYEQYF.

The chain has TRBV6-1 and TRBJ1-4, with 9 bases identical to TRBD1. Unmatched junction bases numbered 11, after V lost 1 base and J lost 8 bases. Germline V gene lookup returns CDR1 MNHNS and CDR2 SASEGT. CDR3 length: 17 amino acids. The CDR3 region has the DNA TGTGCCAGCAGTGAAGTAGTAGGGGGACAGGGTCGGGAAAAACTGTTTTTT. Its translation: CASSEVVGGQGREKLFF.

The V gene is TRBV27, the J gene TRBJ1-2; D is unclear. Germline loops: CDR1 MNHEY, CDR2 SMNVEV (reference sequence). V lost 4 bases and J 1 base, leaving 7 bases between the germline ends. CDR3 length: 13 amino acids. CDR3 in amino acids: CASSSRINYGYTF. CDR3 nucleotides: TGTGCCAGCAGTTCCAGGATTAACTATGGCTACACCTTC.

The V gene is TRBV5-1, the J gene TRBJ2-1; 7 positions match TRBD1. There are 15 residues in the CDR3. From germline, CDR1 is SGHRS and CDR2 YFSETQ. V gave up 0 bases and J gave up 7 bases; unmatched junction bases: 7. The CDR3 reads CASSLVGQIGNEQFF. CDR3 bases: TGCGCCAGCAGCTTGGTGGGACAGATAGGGAATGAGCAGTTCTTC.

V is TRBV9 and J is TRBJ1-2; no definite D call. V was pared by 0 bases and J by 4 bases, with 7 bases between. The CDR3 sequence is 13 residues long. Germline-derived CDR1 and CDR2 are SGDLS and YYNGEE. Here the CDR3 reads CASSVDSGYGYTF. CDR3 sequence (DNA): TGTGCCAGCAGCGTAGATTCAGGCTATGGCTACACCTTC.

The gene calls are TRBV19 and TRBJ1-2; no clear D. Germline V gene lookup returns CDR1 LNHDA and CDR2 SQIVND (reference sequence). The CDR3 spans 14 residues. V was pared by 3 bases and J by 5 bases, with 13 bases between. The CDR3 loop is CASSIGGSQYGYTF. The DNA of the CDR3 is TGTGCCAGTAGTATCGGAGGCAGTCAATATGGCTACACCTTC.

V is TRBV4-3 and J is TRBJ2-5; 8 positions match TRBD2. CDR3 size: 15 residues. Germline CDR1 reads LGHNA; CDR2 reads YSLEER. V was clipped by 0 bases and J by 5 bases; unmatched bases: 5. This chain's CDR3 is CASSQESGGPETQYF. In nucleotides, the CDR3 is TGCGCCAGCAGCCAAGAATCGGGGGGGCCGGAGACCCAGTACTTC.

The chain links TRBV5-6 to TRBJ1-1; perhaps TRBD1 as D (6 bases). V was trimmed by 4 bases and J by 4 bases, leaving 17 bases between them. The CDR3 spans 15 residues. Germline V gives CDR1 SGHDT, CDR2 YYEEEE. CDR3 residues: CASSPLGQGSTEAFF. CDR3 nucleotides: TGTGCCAGCAGCCCCCTGGGACAAGGGAGCACTGAAGCTTTCTTT.

This chain connects TRBV5-4 to TRBJ1-2, with 8 bases lining up with TRBD1. The CDR3 runs to 14 residues. V lost 2 bases and J lost 4; bases outside the gene matches: 4. CDR1 is SGHNT, CDR2 YYREEE, per germline (reference sequence). The CDR3 spells CASSFQTGVYGYTF. Written as DNA, the CDR3 is TGTGCCAGCAGCTTCCAGACAGGGGTCTATGGCTACACCTTC.

The chain recombines TRBV6-1 with TRBJ1-2; TRBD1 agrees at 8 bases. V dropped 7 bases and J dropped 0; count of bases not matched to a gene: 4. Germline V gives CDR1 MNHNS, CDR2 SASEGT. The CDR3 extends over 14 amino acids. The CDR3 bases are TGTGCCAGCACCCGGACAGGGACTAACTATGGCTACACCTTC. Translation: CASTRTGTNYGYTF.

This chain connects TRBV2 to TRBJ2-7, with 11 bases identical to TRBD2. Trimming removed 3 bases from V and 5 bases from J; junction bases left unmatched: 9. The CDR3 loop spans 16 amino acids. Germline CDR1 and CDR2: SNHLY and FYNNEI. CDR3 coding DNA: TGTGCCAGCAGTGAGCTAGCGGGGGGTAGCATCGACGAGCAGTACTTC. Amino acid sequence: CASSELAGGSIDEQYF.

V and J are TRBV29-1 and TRBJ2-7, with TRBD1 as a possible D gene (6 bases). The CDR3 is 13 amino acids. Germline V gene lookup returns CDR1 SQVTM and CDR2 ANQGSEA. V was clipped by 4 bases and J by 0 bases, with 10 bases between them. The CDR3 DNA reads as TGCAGCGTTGCAGGGGCTAGCTCCTACGAGCAGTACTTC. It yields the protein CSVAGASSYEQYF.

The chain links TRBV29-1 to TRBJ1-2; maybe TRBD1 (5 bases). V gave up 5 bases and J gave up 4 bases, with 14 bases separating them. This CDR3 has 13 residues. Germline V gene lookup returns CDR1 SQVTM and CDR2 ANQGSEA. The CDR3 DNA reads as TGCAGCGTTTGGGCAGGGAATCGCTATGGCTACACCTTC. It specifies CSVWAGNRYGYTF.

V gene TRBV30 combines with J gene TRBJ2-3; TRBD1 might be the D (5 bases). This CDR3 has 14 amino acids. Germline-derived CDR1 and CDR2 are GTSNPN and SVGIG (reference sequence). The V end lost 5 bases, the J end lost 4 bases, and 16 bases lay between the germline ends. CDR3 sequence: CAWAQGFLADTQYF. The CDR3 region has the DNA TGTGCCTGGGCCCAGGGCTTTTTGGCAGATACGCAGTATTTT.

The chain couples TRBV19 to TRBJ2-1, with a weak D call TRBD2 (6 bases). CDR3 size: 14 residues. Trimming cost V 3 bases and J 5 bases, with 11 bases left between them. Germline V lookup: CDR1 LNHDA, CDR2 SQIVND (reference sequence). The CDR3 nucleotides are TGTGCCAGTAGTATTACAGGAGGGGACAATGAGCAGTTCTTC. It translates to CASSITGGDNEQFF.

This rearrangement joins TRBV5-5 to TRBJ1-1, with D possibly matching TRBD1 (6 bases). CDR3 size: 15 residues. The V gene's germline CDR1 is SGHKS and CDR2 YYEKEE (reference sequence). The V and J ends lost 4 bases and 4 bases respectively, with 17 bases between them. CDR3 coding DNA: TGTGCCAGCAGCCCCGCCCCCGTGGACAGCACTGAAGCTTTCTTT. It specifies CASSPAPVDSTEAFF.

The chain carries TRBV15 and TRBJ2-5; maybe TRBD2 (6 bases). The CDR3 loop spans 16 amino acids. V shed 1 base and J shed 1 base, with 13 bases lying between them. The V gene's germline CDR1 is LNHNV and CDR2 YYDKDF (reference sequence). The CDR3 DNA is TGTGCCACCAGCAGAGCGGGCGGGACCATCCAAGAGACCCAGTACTTC. Protein product: CATSRAGGTIQETQYF. Using reference TRBV15 and TRBJ2-5 for the parts outside the CDR3, the full variable domain is DAMVIQNPRYQVTQFGKPVTLSCSQTLNHNVMYWYQQKSSQAPKLLFHYYDKDFNNEADTPDNFQSRRPNTSFCFLDIRSPGLGDTAMYLCATSRAGGTIQETQYFGPGTRLLVL.

The chain recombines TRBV7-6 with TRBJ1-2; 11 bases align to TRBD1. The germline V gene encodes CDR1 SGHVS and CDR2 FNYEAQ. The length of the CDR3 is 15 residues. V was pared by 5 bases and J by 6 bases, with 8 bases of the junction left unmatched. CDR3 bases: TGTGCCAGCAGCACCCGGACAGGGGGCAAGAATGGCTACACCTTC. Its protein product is CASSTRTGGKNGYTF.

This clone has only one observation. The rearrangement links TRBV10-1 to TRBJ2-1; D perhaps matches TRBD1 (6 bases). This CDR3 spans 15 amino acids. Trimming took 7 bases from V and 9 from J, leaving 22 bases between them. The V gene's germline CDR1 is WNHNN and CDR2 SYGVQD (reference sequence). The CDR3 here is CASTITGFLYFEQFF. The CDR3 DNA reads as TGCGCCAGCACTATAACAGGGTTCCTCTATTTTGAGCAGTTCTTC.

The chain joins TRBV10-3 to TRBJ1-1; TRBD1 might be the D (5 bases). The CDR3 is 13 residues long. Germline CDR1 ENHRY, CDR2 SYGVKD. The V and J ends lost 8 bases and 1 base respectively, with 11 bases between them. CDR3 nucleotides: TGTGCCATCCGGGGGACGGCGAACACTGAAGCTTTCTTT. Amino acid sequence: CAIRGTANTEAFF.

The chain uses TRBV6-6 and TRBJ2-7, with 14 bases fitting TRBD2. The germline CDR1 and CDR2 sequences are MNHNY and SVGAGI (reference sequence). V trimming: 7 bases; J trimming: 12 bases; junction bases outside the gene matches: 8. There are 13 residues in the CDR3. DNA of the CDR3: TGTGCCAGCAAAGGGACTAGCGGGAGCGCCCGGTACTTC. Its translation is CASKGTSGSARYF.

The gene calls are TRBV6-4 and TRBJ1-2, with D perhaps TRBD1 (5 bases). Germline V gene sequence: CDR1 MRHNA, CDR2 SNTAGT. V lost 4 bases, J lost 4 bases, and 16 bases lay in between. CDR3 length: 15 residues. CDR3 sequence: CASSVQGRLGYGYTF. CDR3 sequence (DNA): TGTGCCAGCAGTGTGCAGGGCCGGTTGGGCTATGGCTACACCTTC.

The gene calls are TRBV2 and TRBJ2-1, with TRBD2 matching over 9 bases. This CDR3 is 14 amino acids long. The J segment lost 7 bases and the V segment lost 3 bases, leaving 4 bases of the junction unmatched. Germline CDR1 and CDR2: SNHLY and FYNNEI. The CDR3 sequence is CASSDQRGANEQFF. CDR3 DNA sequence: TGTGCCAGCAGTGACCAGCGGGGGGCAAATGAGCAGTTCTTC. Full variable domain (missing parts from reference TRBV2 and TRBJ2-1): EPEVTQTPSHQVTQMGQEVILRCVPISNHLYFYWYRQILGQKVEFLVSFYNNEISEKSEIFDDQFSVERPDGSNFTLKIRSTKLEDSAMYFCASSDQRGANEQFFGPGTRLTVL.

There are a few counts of this clone. The CDR3 DNA follows: TGTGCCAGCAGCTTAATCGGAGGCTATGGCTACACCTTC. Translating it yields CASSLIGGYGYTF. The V and J genes are TRBV7-9 and TRBJ1-2; D not certain. Trimming shortened V by 2 bases and J by 4 bases, and 8 bases separated the two germline ends. The CDR3 sequence is 13 residues long. The germline gives CDR1 SEHNR, CDR2 FQNEAQ (reference sequence).

The chain joins TRBV9 to TRBJ2-3, with TRBD2 matching over 8 bases. The J segment lost 4 bases and the V segment lost 0 bases, leaving 10 bases of the junction unmatched. Germline assignment: CDR1 SGDLS and CDR2 YYNGEE. The CDR3 has 17 amino acids. The CDR3 region has the DNA TGTGCCAGCAGCGTAGCGGGAGGGCCCTCTCAGGCAGATACGCAGTATTTT. Protein sequence: CASSVAGGPSQADTQYF. Together with reference TRBV9 and TRBJ2-3, the CDR3 gives the full variable domain: DSGVTQTPKHLITATGQRVTLRCSPRSGDLSVYWYQQSLDQGLQFLIQYYNGEERAKGNILERFSAQQFPDLHSELNLSSLELGDSALYFCASSVAGGPSQADTQYFGPGTRLTVL.